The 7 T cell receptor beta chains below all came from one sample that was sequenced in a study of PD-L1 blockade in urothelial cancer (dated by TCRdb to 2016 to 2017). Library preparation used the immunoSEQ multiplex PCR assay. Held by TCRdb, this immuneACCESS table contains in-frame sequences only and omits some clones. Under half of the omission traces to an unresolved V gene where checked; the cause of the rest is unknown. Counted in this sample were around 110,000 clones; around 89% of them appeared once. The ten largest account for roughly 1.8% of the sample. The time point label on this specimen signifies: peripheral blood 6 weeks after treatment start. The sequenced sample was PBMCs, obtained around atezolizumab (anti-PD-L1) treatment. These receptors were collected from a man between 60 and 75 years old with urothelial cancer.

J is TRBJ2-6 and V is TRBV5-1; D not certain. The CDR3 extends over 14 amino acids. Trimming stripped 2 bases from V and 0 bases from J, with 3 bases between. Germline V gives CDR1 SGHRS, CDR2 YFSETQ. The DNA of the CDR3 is TGCGCCAGCAGCTTCGGCTCTGGGGCCAACGTCCTGACTTTC. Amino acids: CASSFGSGANVLTF. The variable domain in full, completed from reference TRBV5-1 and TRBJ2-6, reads KAGVTQTPRYLIKTRGQQVTLSCSPISGHRSVSWYQQTPGQGLQFLFEYFSETQRNKGNFPGRFSGRQFSNSRSEMNVSTLELGDSALYLCASSFGSGANVLTFGAGSRLTVL.

In DNA, the CDR3 is TGTGCCAGCAGCGAGGAAGAGACCCAGTACTTC. Encoded protein: CASSEEETQYF. This sequence joins TRBV7-6 and TRBJ2-5; no firm D call. In germline, CDR1 is SGHVS, CDR2 FNYEAQ. The V end lost 5 bases, the J end lost 3 bases, and 4 bases lay between the germline ends. The CDR3 totals 11 residues.

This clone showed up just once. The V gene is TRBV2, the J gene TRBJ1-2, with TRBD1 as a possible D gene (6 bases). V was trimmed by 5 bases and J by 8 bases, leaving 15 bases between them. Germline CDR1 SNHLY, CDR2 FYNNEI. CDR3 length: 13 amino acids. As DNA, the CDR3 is TGTGCCAGCAGTTGGGTACAGGGCGAAGGCTACACCTTC. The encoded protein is CASSWVQGEGYTF.

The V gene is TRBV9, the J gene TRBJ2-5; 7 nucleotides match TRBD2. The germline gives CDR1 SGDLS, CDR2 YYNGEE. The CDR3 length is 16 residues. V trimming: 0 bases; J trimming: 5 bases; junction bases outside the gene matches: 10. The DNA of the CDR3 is TGTGCCAGCAGCGTAGGGGGGGGAGGGGAATGGGAGACCCAGTACTTC. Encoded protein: CASSVGGGGEWETQYF. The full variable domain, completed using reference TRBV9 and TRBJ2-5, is DSGVTQTPKHLITATGQRVTLRCSPRSGDLSVYWYQQSLDQGLQFLIQYYNGEERAKGNILERFSAQQFPDLHSELNLSSLELGDSALYFCASSVGGGGEWETQYFGPGTRLLVL.

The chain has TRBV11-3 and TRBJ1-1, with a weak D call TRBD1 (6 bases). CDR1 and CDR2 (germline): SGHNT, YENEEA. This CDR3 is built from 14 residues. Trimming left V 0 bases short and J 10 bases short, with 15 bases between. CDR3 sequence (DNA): TGTGCCAGCAGCTTAGACTTCGGGGGGGCTGGAGCTTTCTTT. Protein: CASSLDFGGAGAFF.

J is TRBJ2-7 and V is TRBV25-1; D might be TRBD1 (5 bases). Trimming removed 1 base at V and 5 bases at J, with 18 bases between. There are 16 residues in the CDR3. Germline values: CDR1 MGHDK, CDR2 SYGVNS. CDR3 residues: CASSELGRMSRDEQYF. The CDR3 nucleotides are TGTGCCAGCAGTGAATTGGGGCGAATGAGTAGAGACGAGCAGTACTTC.

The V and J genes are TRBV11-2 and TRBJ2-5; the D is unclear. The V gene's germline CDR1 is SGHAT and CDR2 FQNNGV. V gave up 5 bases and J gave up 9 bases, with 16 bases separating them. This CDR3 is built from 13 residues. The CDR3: CASSLGSSRPQYF. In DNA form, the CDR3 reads TGTGCCAGCAGCCTTGGATCCTCGCGGCCCCAGTACTTC.